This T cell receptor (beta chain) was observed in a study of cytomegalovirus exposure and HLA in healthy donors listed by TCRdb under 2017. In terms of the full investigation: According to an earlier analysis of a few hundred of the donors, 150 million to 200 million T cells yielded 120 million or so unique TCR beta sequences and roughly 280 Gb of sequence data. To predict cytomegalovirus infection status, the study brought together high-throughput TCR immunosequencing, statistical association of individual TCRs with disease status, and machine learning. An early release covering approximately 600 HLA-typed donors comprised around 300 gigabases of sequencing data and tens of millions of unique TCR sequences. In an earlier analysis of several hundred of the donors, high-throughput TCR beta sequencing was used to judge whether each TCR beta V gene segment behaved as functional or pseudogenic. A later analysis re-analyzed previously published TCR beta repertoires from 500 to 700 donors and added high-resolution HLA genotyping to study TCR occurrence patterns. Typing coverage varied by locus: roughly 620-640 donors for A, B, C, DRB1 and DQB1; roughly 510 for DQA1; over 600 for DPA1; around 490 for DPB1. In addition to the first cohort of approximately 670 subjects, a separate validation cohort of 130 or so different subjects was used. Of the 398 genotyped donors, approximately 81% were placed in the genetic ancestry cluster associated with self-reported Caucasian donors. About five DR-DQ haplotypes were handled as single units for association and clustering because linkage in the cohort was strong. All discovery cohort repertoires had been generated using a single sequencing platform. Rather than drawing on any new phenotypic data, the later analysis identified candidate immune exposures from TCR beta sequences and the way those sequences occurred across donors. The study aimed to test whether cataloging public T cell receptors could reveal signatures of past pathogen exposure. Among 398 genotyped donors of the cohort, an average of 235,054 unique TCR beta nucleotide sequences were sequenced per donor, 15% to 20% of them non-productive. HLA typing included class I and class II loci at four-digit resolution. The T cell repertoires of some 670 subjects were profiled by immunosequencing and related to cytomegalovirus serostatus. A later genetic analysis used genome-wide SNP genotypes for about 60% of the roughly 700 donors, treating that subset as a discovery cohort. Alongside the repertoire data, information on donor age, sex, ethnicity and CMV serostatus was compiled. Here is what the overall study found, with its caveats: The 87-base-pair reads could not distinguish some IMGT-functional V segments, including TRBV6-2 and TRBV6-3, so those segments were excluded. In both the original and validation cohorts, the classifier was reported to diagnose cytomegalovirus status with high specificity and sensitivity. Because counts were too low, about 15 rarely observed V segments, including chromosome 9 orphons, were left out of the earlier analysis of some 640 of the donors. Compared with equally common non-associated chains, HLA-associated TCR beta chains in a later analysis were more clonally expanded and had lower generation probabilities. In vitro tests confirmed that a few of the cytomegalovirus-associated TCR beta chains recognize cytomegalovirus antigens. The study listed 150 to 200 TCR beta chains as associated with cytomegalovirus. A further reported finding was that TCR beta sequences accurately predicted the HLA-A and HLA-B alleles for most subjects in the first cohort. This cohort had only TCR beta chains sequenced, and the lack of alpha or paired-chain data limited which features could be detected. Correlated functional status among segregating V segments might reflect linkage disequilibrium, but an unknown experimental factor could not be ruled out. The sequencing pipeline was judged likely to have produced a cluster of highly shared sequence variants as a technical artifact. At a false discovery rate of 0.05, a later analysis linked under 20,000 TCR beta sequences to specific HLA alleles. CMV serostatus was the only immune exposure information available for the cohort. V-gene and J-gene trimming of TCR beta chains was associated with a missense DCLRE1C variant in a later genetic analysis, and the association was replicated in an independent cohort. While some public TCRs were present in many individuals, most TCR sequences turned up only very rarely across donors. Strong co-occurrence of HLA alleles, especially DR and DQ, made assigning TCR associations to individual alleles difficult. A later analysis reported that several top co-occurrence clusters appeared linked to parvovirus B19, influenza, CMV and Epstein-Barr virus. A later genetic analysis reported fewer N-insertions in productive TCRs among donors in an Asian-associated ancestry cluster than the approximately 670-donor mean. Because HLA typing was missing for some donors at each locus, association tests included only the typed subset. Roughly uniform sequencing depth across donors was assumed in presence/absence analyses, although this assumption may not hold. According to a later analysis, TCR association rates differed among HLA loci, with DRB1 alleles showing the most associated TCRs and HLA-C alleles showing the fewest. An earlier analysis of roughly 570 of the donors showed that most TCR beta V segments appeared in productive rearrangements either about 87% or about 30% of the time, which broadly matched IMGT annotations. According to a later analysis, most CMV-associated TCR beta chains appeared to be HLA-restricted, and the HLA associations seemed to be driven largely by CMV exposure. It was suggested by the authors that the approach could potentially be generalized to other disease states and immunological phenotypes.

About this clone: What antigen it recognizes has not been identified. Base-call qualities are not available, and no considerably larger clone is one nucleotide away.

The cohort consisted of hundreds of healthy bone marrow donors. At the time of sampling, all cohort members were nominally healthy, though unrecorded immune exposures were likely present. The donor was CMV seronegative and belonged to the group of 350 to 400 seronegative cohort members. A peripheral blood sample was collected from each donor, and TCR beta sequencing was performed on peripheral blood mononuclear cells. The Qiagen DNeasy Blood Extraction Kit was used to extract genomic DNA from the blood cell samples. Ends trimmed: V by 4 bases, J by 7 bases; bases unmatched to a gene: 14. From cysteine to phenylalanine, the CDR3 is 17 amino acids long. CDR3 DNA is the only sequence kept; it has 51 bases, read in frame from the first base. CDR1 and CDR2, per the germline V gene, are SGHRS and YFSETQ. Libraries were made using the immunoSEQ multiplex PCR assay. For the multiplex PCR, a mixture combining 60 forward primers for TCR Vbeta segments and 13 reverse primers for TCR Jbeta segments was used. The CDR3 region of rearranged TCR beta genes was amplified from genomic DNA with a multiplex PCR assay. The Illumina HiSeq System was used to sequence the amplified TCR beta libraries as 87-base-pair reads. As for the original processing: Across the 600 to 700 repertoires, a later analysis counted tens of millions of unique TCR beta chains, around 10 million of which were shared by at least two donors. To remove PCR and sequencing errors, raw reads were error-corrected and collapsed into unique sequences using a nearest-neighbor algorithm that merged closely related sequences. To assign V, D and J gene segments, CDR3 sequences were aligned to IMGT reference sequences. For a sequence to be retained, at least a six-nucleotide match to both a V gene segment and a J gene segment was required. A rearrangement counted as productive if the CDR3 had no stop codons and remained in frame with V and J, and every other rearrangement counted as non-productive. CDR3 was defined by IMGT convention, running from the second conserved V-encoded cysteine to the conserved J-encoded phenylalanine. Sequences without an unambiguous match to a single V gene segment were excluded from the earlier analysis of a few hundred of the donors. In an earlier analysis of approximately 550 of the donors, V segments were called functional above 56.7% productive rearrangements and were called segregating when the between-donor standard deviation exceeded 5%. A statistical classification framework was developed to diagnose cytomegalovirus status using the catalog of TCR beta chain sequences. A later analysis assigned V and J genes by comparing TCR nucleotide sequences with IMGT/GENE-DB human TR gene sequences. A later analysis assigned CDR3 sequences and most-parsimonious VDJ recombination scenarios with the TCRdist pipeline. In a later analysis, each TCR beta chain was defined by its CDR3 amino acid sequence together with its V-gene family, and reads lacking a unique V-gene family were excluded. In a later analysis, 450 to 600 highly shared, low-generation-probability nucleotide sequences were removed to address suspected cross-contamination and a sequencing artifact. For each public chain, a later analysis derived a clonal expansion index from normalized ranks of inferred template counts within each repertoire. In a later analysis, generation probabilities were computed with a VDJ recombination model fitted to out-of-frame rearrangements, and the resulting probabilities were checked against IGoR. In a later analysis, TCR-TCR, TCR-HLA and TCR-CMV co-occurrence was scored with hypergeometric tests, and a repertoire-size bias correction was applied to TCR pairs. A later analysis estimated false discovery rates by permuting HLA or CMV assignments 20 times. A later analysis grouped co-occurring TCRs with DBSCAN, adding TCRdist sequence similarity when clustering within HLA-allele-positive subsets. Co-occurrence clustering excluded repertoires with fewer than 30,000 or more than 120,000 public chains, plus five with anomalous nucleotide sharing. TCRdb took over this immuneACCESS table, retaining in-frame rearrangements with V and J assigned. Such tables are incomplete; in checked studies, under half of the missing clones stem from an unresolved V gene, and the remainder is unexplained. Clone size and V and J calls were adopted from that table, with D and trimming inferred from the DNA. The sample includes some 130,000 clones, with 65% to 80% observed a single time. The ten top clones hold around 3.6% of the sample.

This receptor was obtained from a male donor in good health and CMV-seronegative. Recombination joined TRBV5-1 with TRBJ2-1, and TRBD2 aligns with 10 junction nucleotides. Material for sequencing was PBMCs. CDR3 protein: CASSRVPSSGSGNEQFF. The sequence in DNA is TGCGCCAGCAGCCGAGTTCCATCTAGCGGGAGTGGGAATGAGCAGTTCTTC.